This T cell receptor beta chain was recovered during a study of cytomegalovirus exposure and HLA in healthy donors (dated by TCRdb to the late 2010s). For the wider study: An earlier analysis of roughly 500 of the donors reported under 300 Gb of sequence data and about 120 million unique TCR beta sequences obtained from roughly 180 million T cells. An early release that covered roughly 600 HLA-typed donors contained 250 to 350 gigabases of sequencing data and some 87 million unique TCR sequences. Of the 300 to 500 genotyped donors, 75% to 85% were placed in the genetic ancestry cluster associated with self-reported Caucasian donors. The study aimed to test whether signatures of past pathogen exposure could be identified by cataloging public T cell receptors. The T cell repertoires of roughly 660 subjects were profiled by immunosequencing and related to cytomegalovirus serostatus. Along with the approximately 650-subject first cohort, a separate validation cohort of approximately 110 different subjects was used. To predict cytomegalovirus infection status, the study combined high-throughput TCR immunosequencing, statistical association of individual TCRs with disease status, and machine learning. To study patterns of TCR occurrence, a later analysis re-analyzed previously published TCR beta repertoires from 650 to 750 donors and added high-resolution HLA genotyping. The later analysis used no new phenotypic data to find candidate immune exposures, relying instead on TCR beta sequences and their occurrence across donors. An earlier analysis of around 640 of the donors used high-throughput TCR beta sequencing to judge whether each TCR beta V gene segment behaved as functional or pseudogenic. Donor age, sex, ethnicity and CMV serostatus were compiled alongside the repertoire data. Genome-wide SNP genotypes for about 55% of the roughly 670 donors were used in a later genetic analysis, which treated that subset as a discovery cohort. Every discovery cohort repertoire had been produced on one sequencing platform. Both class I and class II loci were covered by HLA typing, at four-digit resolution. The number of donors typed differed by locus, with about 629-640 for A, B, C, DRB1 and DQB1, around 500 for DQA1, 600 to 610 for DPA1, and over 400 for DPB1. Because of strong linkage in the cohort, roughly five DR-DQ haplotypes were treated as single units for association and clustering. Across about 380 genotyped donors of the cohort, an average of approximately 200,000 unique TCR beta nucleotide sequences per donor were sequenced, and roughly 20% of those sequences were non-productive. Study-level results and caveats: A later analysis found that TCR association rates varied across HLA loci, with DRB1 alleles showing the most associated TCRs and HLA-C alleles the fewest. Correlated functional status among segregating V segments might be attributable to linkage disequilibrium, but an unknown experimental factor could not be ruled out. In a later analysis, several top co-occurrence clusters were reported to appear linked to parvovirus B19, influenza, CMV and Epstein-Barr virus. A further reported finding was that TCR beta sequences accurately predicted the HLA-A and HLA-B alleles for most subjects in the first cohort. The authors suggested that the approach could potentially be extended to other disease states and immunological phenotypes. A later genetic analysis reported fewer N-insertions in productive TCRs among donors in an Asian-associated ancestry cluster than the roughly 700-donor mean. When HLA alleles, especially DR and DQ, strongly co-occurred, TCR associations were difficult to assign to individual alleles. In this cohort, only TCR beta chains were sequenced, and detectable features were limited by the absence of alpha or paired-chain data. Specific HLA alleles were associated with 15,000 to 20,000 TCR beta sequences at a false discovery rate of 0.05 in a later analysis. An association between a missense DCLRE1C variant and V-gene and J-gene trimming of TCR beta chains was found in a later genetic analysis and replicated in an independent cohort. Because some donors lacked HLA typing at each locus, the association tests relied only on the typed subset. A group of highly shared sequence variants was considered likely to be a technical artifact of the sequencing pipeline. The 87-base-pair reads could not distinguish some IMGT-functional V segments, including TRBV6-2 and TRBV6-3, so those segments were excluded. In vitro tests confirmed that a few of the cytomegalovirus-associated TCR beta chains recognize cytomegalovirus antigens. Most TCR sequences were seen in very few donors, while some public TCRs were found in many individuals. Presence/absence analyses assumed roughly uniform sequencing depth across donors, an assumption that may not hold. In a later analysis, HLA-associated TCR beta chains showed more clonal expansion and lower generation probabilities than non-associated chains that were equally common. CMV serostatus was the only immune exposure information available for the cohort. In a later analysis, most CMV-associated TCR beta chains were found to appear HLA-restricted, with HLA associations seemingly driven largely by CMV exposure. Roughly 17 rarely observed V segments, including chromosome 9 orphons, were excluded from the earlier analysis of a few hundred of the donors because counts were too low. In the study, 150 to 200 TCR beta chains were listed as associated with cytomegalovirus. In both the original and validation cohorts, the classifier was reported to diagnose cytomegalovirus status with high specificity and sensitivity. In an earlier analysis of approximately 600 of the donors, most TCR beta V segments were observed in productive rearrangements about 90% or about 30% of the time, broadly matching IMGT annotations.

The method behind the library was the immunoSEQ multiplex PCR assay. For the multiplex PCR, a mixture combining 60 forward primers for TCR Vbeta segments and 13 reverse primers for TCR Jbeta segments was used. The CDR3 region of rearranged TCR beta genes was amplified from genomic DNA by a multiplex PCR assay. On the Illumina HiSeq System, the amplified TCR beta libraries were sequenced as 87-base-pair reads. The study's own analysis went as follows. In a later analysis, 70 million to 95 million unique TCR beta chains were counted across the 500 to 700 repertoires, and roughly 10 million of these chains were shared by at least two donors. Raw reads were error-corrected and collapsed into unique sequences by a nearest-neighbor algorithm in which closely related sequences were merged to remove PCR and sequencing errors. CDR3 sequences were aligned to IMGT reference sequences to assign V, D and J gene segments. For a sequence to be retained, a match of at least six nucleotides to both a V gene segment and a J gene segment was required. Rearrangements were classified as productive when the CDR3 lacked stop codons and remained in frame with V and J, and all other rearrangements were classified as non-productive. Following IMGT convention, CDR3 was defined as the stretch from the second conserved V-encoded cysteine up to the conserved J-encoded phenylalanine. The earlier analysis of about 590 of the donors excluded sequences that lacked an unambiguous match to a single V gene segment. An earlier analysis of approximately 590 of the donors called V segments functional above 56.7% productive rearrangements and segregating when the between-donor standard deviation exceeded 5%. A statistical classification framework was built to diagnose cytomegalovirus status from the catalog of TCR beta chain sequences. In a later analysis, TCR nucleotide sequences were compared against IMGT/GENE-DB human TR gene sequences so that V and J genes could be assigned. Using the TCRdist pipeline, a later analysis assigned CDR3 sequences along with most-parsimonious VDJ recombination scenarios. A later analysis defined each TCR beta chain by its CDR3 amino acid sequence plus V-gene family, and excluded reads lacking a unique V-gene family. In a later analysis, some 600 highly shared, low-generation-probability nucleotide sequences were removed to address suspected cross-contamination and a sequencing artifact. In a later analysis, a clonal expansion index for each public chain was calculated from normalized within-repertoire ranks of inferred template counts. A later analysis computed generation probabilities with a VDJ recombination model fitted to out-of-frame rearrangements, and checked the results against IGoR. In a later analysis, hypergeometric tests were used to score TCR-TCR, TCR-HLA and TCR-CMV co-occurrence, with a repertoire-size bias correction applied to TCR pairs. A later analysis estimated false discovery rates by permuting HLA or CMV assignments 20 times. In a later analysis, co-occurring TCRs were grouped with DBSCAN, and TCRdist sequence similarity was added when clustering was performed within HLA-allele-positive subsets. Co-occurrence clustering excluded repertoires with fewer than 30,000 or more than 120,000 public chains, plus five with anomalous nucleotide sharing. What TCRdb holds here is the immuneACCESS table cut down to in-frame rearrangements. Part of the clones is not present; checked against another copy, under half of the missing clones reflect an unresolved V gene, and the others are unexplained. D and trimming come from the DNA, and the V and J calls and clone size come from that table. For this sample there are under 110,000 clones; under 80% appear just once. Of the sample, around 3.4% is held by the ten largest clones.

Turning to this clone: Its antigen is unknown. Within one base of it there is no much larger clone, and no base qualities were kept.

From a lookup of the germline V gene, CDR1 and CDR2 are SGHRS and YFSETQ. V drops 2 bases and J drops 1 base, leaving 6 bases in between. Taken from cysteine to phenylalanine, the CDR3 has 13 residues. Only the CDR3 portion is preserved as DNA: 39 bases, with reading frame beginning at the first base. The cohort comprised around 700 healthy bone marrow donors. All cohort members were sampled while nominally healthy, although unrecorded immune exposures were likely present. The donor was CMV seronegative and was included in the group of about 400 seronegative cohort members. A peripheral blood sample was provided by each donor, and peripheral blood mononuclear cells were used for TCR beta sequencing. Genomic DNA was extracted from the blood cell samples with the Qiagen DNeasy Blood Extraction Kit.

This clonotype originated in a man in his fifties or sixties in good health and CMV-seronegative. Material: PBMCs. The chain joins TRBV5-1 to TRBJ2-5; the D gene is perhaps TRBD1, from 5 matching bases. The nucleotides read TGCGCCAGCAGCTTCAGGGTCCAAGAGACCCAGTACTTC. It translates to CASSFRVQETQYF.